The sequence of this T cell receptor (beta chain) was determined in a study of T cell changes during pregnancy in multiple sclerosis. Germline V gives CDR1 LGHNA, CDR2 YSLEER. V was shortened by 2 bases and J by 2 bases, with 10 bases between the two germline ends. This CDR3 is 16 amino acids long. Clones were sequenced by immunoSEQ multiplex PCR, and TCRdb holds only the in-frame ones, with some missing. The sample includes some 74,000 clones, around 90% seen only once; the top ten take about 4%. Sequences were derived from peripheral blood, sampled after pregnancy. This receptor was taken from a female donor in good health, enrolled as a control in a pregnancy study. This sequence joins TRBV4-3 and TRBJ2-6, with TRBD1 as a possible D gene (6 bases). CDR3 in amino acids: CASSQTTGTGANVLTF. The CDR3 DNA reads TGCGCCAGCAGCCAAACAACAGGGACTGGGGCCAACGTCCTGACTTTC.